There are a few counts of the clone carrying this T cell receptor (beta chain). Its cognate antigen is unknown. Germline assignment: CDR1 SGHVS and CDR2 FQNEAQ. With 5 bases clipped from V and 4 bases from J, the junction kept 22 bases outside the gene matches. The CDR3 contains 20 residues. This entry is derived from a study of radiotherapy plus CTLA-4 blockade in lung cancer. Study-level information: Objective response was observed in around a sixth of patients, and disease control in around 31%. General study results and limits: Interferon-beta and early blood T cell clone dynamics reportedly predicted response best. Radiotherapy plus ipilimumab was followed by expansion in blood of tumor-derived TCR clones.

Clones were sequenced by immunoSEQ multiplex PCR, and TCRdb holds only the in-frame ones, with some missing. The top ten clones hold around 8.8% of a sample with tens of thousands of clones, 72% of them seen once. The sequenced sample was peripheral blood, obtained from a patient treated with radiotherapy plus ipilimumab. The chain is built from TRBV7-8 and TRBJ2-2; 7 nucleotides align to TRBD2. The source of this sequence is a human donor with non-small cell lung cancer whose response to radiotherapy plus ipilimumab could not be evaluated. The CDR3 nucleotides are TGTGCCAGCAGCCCTGGGGTAGGCGGGAGAGCCCCCGGGAGCACCGGGGAGCTGTTTTTT. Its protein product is CASSPGVGGRAPGSTGELFF.